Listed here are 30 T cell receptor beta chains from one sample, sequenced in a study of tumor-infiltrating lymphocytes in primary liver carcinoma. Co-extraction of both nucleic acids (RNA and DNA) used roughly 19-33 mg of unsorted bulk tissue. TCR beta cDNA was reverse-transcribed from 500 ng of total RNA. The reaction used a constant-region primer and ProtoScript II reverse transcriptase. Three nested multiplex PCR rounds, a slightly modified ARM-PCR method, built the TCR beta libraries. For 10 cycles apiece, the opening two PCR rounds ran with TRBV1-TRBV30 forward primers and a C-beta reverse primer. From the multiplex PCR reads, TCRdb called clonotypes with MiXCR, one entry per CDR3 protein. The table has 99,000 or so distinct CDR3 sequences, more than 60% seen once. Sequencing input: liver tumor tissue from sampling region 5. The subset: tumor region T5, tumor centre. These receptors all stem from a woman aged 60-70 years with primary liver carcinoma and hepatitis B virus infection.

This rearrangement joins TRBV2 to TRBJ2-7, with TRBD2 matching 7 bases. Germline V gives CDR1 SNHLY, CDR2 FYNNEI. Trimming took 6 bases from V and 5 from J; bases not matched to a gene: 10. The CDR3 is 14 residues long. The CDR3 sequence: CASRLRTRGDEQYF. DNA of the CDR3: TGTGCCAGCAGACTGAGGACTAGAGGGGACGAGCAGTACTTC.

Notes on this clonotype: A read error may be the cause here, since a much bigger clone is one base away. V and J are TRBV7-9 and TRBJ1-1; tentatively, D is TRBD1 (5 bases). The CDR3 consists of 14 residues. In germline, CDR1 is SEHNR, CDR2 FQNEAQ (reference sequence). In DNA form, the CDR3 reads TGTGTCAGCAGCGGTGGGGGGAGGGGCACTGAAGCTTTCTTT. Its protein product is CVSSGGGRGTEAFF.

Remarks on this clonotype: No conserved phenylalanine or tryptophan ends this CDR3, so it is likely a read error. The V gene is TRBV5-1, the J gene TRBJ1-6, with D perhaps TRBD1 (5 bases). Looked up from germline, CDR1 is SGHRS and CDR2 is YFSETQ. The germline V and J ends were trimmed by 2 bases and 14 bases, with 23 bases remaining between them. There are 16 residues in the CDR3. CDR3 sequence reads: CASSFGGAIQDKALHI. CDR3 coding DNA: TGCGCCAGCAGCTTTGGAGGGGCTATCCAAGATAAGGCCCTCCACATT.

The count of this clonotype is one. For the CDR3, the DNA is TGTGCCAGCACCCCCGGGGGGCGCGATATTGAAGCTTTCTTT. Its translation is CASTPGGRDIEAFF. The chain links TRBV28 to TRBJ1-1, with a weak D call TRBD1 (6 bases). Germline V gene data show CDR1 as MDHEN and CDR2 as SYDVKM. The CDR3 has 14 amino acids. Trimming took 7 bases from V and 7 from J, leaving 19 bases between them. Filled out from reference TRBV28 and TRBJ1-1, the complete variable domain reads DVKVTQSSRYLVKRTGEKVFLECVQDMDHENMFWYRQDPGLGLRLIYFSYDVKMKEKGDIPEGYSVSREKKERFSLILESASTNQTSMYLCASTPGGRDIEAFFGQGTRLTVV.

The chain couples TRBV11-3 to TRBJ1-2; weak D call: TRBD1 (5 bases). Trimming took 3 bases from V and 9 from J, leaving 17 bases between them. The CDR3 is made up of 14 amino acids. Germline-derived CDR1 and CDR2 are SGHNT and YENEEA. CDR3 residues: CASSFNPEGHCYTF. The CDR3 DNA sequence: TGTGCCAGCAGCTTTAACCCCGAGGGGCATTGCTACACCTTC.

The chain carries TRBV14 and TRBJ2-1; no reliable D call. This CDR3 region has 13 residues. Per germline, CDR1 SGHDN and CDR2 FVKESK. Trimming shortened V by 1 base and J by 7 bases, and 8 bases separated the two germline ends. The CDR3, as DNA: TGTGCCAGCAGCCAAGGACTGCTGAATGAGCAGTTCTTC. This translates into CASSQGLLNEQFF.

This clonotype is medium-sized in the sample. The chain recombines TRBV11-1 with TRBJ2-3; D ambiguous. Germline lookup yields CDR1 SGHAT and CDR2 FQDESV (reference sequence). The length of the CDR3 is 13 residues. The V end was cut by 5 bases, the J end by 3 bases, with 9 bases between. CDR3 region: CASSIGRTDTQYF. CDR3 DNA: TGTGCCAGCAGCATCGGACGTACAGATACGCAGTATTTT. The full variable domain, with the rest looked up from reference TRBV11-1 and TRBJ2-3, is EAEVAQSPRYKITEKSQAVAFWCDPISGHATLYWYRQILGQGPELLVQFQDESVVDDSQLPKDRFSAERLKGVDSTLKIQPAELGDSAMYLCASSIGRTDTQYFGPGTRLTVL.

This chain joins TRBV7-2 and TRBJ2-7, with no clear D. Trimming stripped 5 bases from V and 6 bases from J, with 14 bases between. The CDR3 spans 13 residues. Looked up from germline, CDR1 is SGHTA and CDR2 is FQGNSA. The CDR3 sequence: CASSREAESEQYF. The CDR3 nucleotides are TGTGCCAGCAGCCGAGAGGCGGAATCCGAGCAGTACTTC.

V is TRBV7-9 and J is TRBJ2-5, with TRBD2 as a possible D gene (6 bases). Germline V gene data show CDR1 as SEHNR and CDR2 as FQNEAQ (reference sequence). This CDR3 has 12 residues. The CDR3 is CVGAVGRETRYF. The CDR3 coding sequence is TGTGTAGGGGCGGTTGGACGGGAGACACGGTACTTC.

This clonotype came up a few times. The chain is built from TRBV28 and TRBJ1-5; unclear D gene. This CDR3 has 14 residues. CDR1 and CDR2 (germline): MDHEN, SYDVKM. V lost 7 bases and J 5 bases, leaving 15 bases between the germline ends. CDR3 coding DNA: TGTGCCAGCAAACCCATCCCGACGGATCAGCCCCAGCATTTT. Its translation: CASKPIPTDQPQHF.

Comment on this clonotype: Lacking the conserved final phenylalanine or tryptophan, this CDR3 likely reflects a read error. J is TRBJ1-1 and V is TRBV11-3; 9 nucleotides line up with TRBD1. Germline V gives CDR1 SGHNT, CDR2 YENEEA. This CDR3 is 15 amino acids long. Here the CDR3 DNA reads TGTTCCAGCAGCTTAGGTAGGACAGGGGTTCCTGAAGCTTTCCTT. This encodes CSSSLGRTGVPEAFL.

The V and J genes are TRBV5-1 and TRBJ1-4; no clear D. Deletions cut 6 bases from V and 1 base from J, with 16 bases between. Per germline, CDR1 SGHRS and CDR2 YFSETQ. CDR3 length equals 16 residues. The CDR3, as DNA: TGCGCCAGCACCTCGGGCTCGATCGGAACTAATGAAAAACTGTTTTTT. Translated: CASTSGSIGTNEKLFF.

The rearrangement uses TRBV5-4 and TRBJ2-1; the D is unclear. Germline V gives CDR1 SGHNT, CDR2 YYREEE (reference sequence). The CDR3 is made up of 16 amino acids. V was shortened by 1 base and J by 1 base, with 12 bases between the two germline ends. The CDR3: CASSLSVPASYNEQFF. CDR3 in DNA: TGTGCCAGCAGCTTGAGTGTCCCGGCTTCCTACAATGAGCAGTTCTTC.

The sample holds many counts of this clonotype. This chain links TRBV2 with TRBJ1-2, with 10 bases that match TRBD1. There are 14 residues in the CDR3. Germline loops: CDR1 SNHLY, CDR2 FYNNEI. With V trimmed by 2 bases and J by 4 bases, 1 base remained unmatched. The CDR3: CASSERDRGYGYTF. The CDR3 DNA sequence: TGTGCCAGCAGTGAAAGGGACAGGGGCTATGGCTACACCTTC. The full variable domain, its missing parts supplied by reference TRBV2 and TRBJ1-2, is EPEVTQTPSHQVTQMGQEVILRCVPISNHLYFYWYRQILGQKVEFLVSFYNNEISEKSEIFDDQFSVERPDGSNFTLKIRSTKLEDSAMYFCASSERDRGYGYTFGSGTRLTVV.

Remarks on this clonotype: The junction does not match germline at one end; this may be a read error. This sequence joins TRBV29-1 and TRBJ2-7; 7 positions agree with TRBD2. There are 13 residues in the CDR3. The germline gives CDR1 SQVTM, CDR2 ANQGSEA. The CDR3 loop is CGAEEGGTYEQYF. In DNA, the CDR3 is TGCGGCGCCGAGGAGGGAGGGACCTACGAGCAGTACTTT.

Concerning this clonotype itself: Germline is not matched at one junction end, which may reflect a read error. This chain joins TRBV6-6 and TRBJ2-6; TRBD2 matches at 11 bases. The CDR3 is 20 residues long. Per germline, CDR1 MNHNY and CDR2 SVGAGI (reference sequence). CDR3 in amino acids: CTSTRISGRAAISGASVLTF. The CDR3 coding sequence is TGTACCAGCACAAGGATTAGCGGGAGGGCCGCCATCTCTGGGGCCAGCGTCCTGACTTTC.

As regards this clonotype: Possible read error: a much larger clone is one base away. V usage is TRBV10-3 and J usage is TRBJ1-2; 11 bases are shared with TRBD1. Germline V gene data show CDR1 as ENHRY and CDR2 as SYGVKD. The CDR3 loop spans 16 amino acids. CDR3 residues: CVISVRGQGANYGYTF. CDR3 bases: TGTGTCATCAGTGTAAGGGGACAGGGGGCTAACTATGGCTACACCTTC.

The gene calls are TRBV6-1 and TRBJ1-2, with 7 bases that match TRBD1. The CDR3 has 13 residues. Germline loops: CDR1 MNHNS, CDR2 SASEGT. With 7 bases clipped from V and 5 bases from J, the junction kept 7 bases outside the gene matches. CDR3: CASTTGQSYGYTF. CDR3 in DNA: TGTGCCAGCACTACGGGACAGTCATATGGCTACACCTTC.

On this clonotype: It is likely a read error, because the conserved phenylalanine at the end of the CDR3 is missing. The CDR3 DNA reads TGCGCCACCAGCTACTACGGGAGGGGCAGAGATACGCAGTATTTA. It yields the protein CATSYYGRGRDTQYL. The chain employs TRBV4-1 and TRBJ2-3, with TRBD2 matching over 8 bases. Looked up from germline, CDR1 is MGHRA and CDR2 is YSYEKL. The CDR3 is made up of 15 amino acids.

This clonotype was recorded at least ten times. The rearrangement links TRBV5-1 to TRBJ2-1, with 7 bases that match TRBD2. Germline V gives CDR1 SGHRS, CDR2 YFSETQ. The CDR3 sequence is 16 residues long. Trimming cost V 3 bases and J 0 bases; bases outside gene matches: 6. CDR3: CASSYSGYSSYNEQFF. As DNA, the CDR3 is TGCGCCAGCAGCTATAGCGGGTATAGCTCCTACAATGAGCAGTTCTTC.

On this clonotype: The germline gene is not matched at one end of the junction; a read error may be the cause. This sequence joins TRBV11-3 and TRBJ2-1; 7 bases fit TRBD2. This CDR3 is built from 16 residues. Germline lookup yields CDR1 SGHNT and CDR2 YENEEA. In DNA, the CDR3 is TGTGCCAGTAGCATAGGTGGCGGACTAGGGCGAAATGAGCAGTTCTTT. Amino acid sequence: CASSIGGGLGRNEQFF.

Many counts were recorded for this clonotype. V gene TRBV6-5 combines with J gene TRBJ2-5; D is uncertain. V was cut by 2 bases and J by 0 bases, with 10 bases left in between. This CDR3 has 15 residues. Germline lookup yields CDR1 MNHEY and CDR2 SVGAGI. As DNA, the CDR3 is TGTGCCAGCAGTTACACCAGAGGTAACCAAGAGACCCAGTACTTC. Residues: CASSYTRGNQETQYF.

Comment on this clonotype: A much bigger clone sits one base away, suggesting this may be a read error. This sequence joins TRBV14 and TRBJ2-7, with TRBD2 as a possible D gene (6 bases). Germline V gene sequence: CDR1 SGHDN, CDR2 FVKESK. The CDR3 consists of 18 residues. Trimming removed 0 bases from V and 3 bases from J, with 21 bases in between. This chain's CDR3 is CASSQDGANGRQRYEQYF. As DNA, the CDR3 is TGTGCCAGCAGCCAAGACGGGGCTAACGGGAGACAACGCTACGAGCAGTACTTC.

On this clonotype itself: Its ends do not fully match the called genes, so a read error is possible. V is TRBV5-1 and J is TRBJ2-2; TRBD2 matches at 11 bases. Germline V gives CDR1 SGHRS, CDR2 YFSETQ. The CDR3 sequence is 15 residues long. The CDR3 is CASKTTSGTNGVLFF. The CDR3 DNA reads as TGCGCCAGCAAGACGACTAGCGGGACTAACGGGGTGCTGTTTTTT.

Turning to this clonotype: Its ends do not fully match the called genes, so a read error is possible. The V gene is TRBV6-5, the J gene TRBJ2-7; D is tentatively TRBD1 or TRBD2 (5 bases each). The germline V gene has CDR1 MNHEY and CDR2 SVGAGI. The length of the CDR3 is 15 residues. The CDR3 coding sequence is TGTGCCAACAGTTCTTCCGGGACCCAGACCTATGAGCAGTACTTC. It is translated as CANSSSGTQTYEQYF.

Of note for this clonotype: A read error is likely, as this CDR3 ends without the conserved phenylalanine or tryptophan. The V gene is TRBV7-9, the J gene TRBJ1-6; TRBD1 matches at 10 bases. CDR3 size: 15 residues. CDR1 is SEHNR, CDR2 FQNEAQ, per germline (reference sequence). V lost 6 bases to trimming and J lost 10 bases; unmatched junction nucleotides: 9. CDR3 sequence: CASRGSGTGESPLHS. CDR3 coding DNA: TGTGCCAGCAGGGGTTCGGGGACAGGGGAATCACCCCTCCACTCT.

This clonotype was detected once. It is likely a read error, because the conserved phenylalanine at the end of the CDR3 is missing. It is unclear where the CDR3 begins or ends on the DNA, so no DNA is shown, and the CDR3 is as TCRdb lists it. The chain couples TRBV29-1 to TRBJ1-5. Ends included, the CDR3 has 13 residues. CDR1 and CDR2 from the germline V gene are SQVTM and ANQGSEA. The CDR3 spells CSVECASRQPQHL.

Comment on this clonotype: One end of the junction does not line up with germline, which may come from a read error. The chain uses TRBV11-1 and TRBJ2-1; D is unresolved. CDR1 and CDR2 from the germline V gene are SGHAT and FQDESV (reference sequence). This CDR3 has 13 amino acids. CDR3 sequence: CAISTGTDNEQFF. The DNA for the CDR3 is TGTGCCATCAGCACCGGCACGGATAATGAGCAGTTCTTC.

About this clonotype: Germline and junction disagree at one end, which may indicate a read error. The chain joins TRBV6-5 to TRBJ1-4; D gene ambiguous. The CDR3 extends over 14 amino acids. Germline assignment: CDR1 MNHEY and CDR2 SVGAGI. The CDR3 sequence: CASRVTATNEKLFF. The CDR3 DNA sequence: TGTGCCAGCAGAGTAACAGCAACTAATGAAAAGCTGTTTTTT.

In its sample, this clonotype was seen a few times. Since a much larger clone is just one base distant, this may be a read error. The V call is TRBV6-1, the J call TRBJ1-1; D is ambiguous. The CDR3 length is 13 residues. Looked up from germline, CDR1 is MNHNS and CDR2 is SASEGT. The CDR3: CASRWERRTEACF. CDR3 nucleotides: TGTGCCAGCCGGTGGGAACGGCGGACTGAAGCTTGCTTT.